The 32 T cell receptor beta chains given below trace back to one sample, sequenced in a study of Graves' ophthalmopathy and Graves' hyperthyroidism. The authors amplified TCR beta CDR3 regions, and they did so from RNA transcripts for repertoire sequencing. An initial RT-PCR round employing HTBI primers preceded a second-round multiplex PCR. TCRdb analysed the multiplex PCR reads with MiXCR anew, one entry per CDR3 protein. The repertoire holds 740,000 or so distinct CDR3 sequences, 40% seen once, with roughly 45% in the top ten. The sequencing sample was made of peripheral blood. The receptors originated from an adult man with Graves' ophthalmopathy.

This sequence joins TRBV2 and TRBJ1-3; maybe TRBD1 (6 bases). Germline CDR1 is SNHLY and CDR2 is FYNNEI. The CDR3 runs 13 residues. Trimming cost V 8 bases and J 10 bases, with 18 bases left between them. The CDR3 DNA reads TGTGCCAGCCAGGGGATGGGCGATGGGACCATATATTTT. Its translation is CASQGMGDGTIYF. Looking up the rest from reference TRBV2 and TRBJ1-3 gives the full variable domain: EPEVTQTPSHQVTQMGQEVILRCVPISNHLYFYWYRQILGQKVEFLVSFYNNEISEKSEIFDDQFSVERPDGSNFTLKIRSTKLEDSAMYFCASQGMGDGTIYFGEGSWLTVV.

The V gene is TRBV2, the J gene TRBJ2-5; D is unclear. The CDR3 runs to 15 residues. V lost 2 bases and J lost 5, with 15 bases in between. CDR1 and CDR2 (germline): SNHLY, FYNNEI. The CDR3 nucleotides read TGTGCCAGCAGTGAAATGGCCCGCCTTAGGGAGACCCAGTACTTC. Its translation: CASSEMARLRETQYF.

This clonotype was seen a handful of times. V and J are TRBV9 and TRBJ2-5, with D maybe TRBD1 (5 bases). V was cut by 0 bases and J by 4 bases, with 7 bases left in between. CDR1 is SGDLS and CDR2 is YYNGEE in the germline V gene. This CDR3 has 13 amino acids. This CDR3 is CASSVGGIETQYF. DNA for the CDR3: TGTGCCAGCAGCGTAGGGGGCATAGAGACCCAGTACTTC.

This clonotype occurred a few times. The chain uses TRBV9 and TRBJ2-7; D may be TRBD2 (8 bases). The CDR3 runs 14 residues. CDR1 is SGDLS and CDR2 is YYNGEE in the germline V gene. V lost 4 bases and J 5 bases, leaving 16 bases between the germline ends. The CDR3 sequence is CASSPGRGLDEQYF. DNA of the CDR3: TGTGCCAGCAGCCCCGGGAGGGGGCTCGACGAGCAGTACTTC. The complete variable domain, with remaining parts taken from reference TRBV9 and TRBJ2-7, reads DSGVTQTPKHLITATGQRVTLRCSPRSGDLSVYWYQQSLDQGLQFLIQYYNGEERAKGNILERFSAQQFPDLHSELNLSSLELGDSALYFCASSPGRGLDEQYFGPGTRLTVT.

In this sample, this clonotype turned up a few times. The rearrangement links TRBV7-9 to TRBJ2-2; TRBD2 matches 11 bases. V lost 4 bases and J lost 6; bases outside the gene matches: 10. The CDR3 has 17 amino acids. Germline values: CDR1 SEHNR, CDR2 FQNEAQ (reference sequence). In nucleotides, the CDR3 is TGTGCCAGCAGCTCGAGTAGCGGGAGGGCAGCGGCCGGGGAGCTGTTTTTT. It codes for CASSSSSGRAAAGELFF.

In its sample, this clonotype was seen once. The J gene is TRBJ1-1, the V gene TRBV7-6, with TRBD1 as a possible D gene (5 bases). Germline assignment: CDR1 SGHVS and CDR2 FNYEAQ. Trimming left V 1 base short and J 8 bases short, with 11 bases between. The CDR3 runs 13 residues. DNA of the CDR3: TGTGCCAGCAGCTTAGAGGCGGCAGGGGAAGCTTTCTTT. Amino acid sequence: CASSLEAAGEAFF. The complete variable domain, with remaining parts taken from reference TRBV7-6 and TRBJ1-1, reads GAGVSQSPRYKVTKRGQDVALRCDPISGHVSLYWYRQALGQGPEFLTYFNYEAQQDKSGLPNDRFSAERPEGSISTLTIQRTEQRDSAMYRCASSLEAAGEAFFGQGTRLTVV.

J is TRBJ1-4 and V is TRBV15; possible D gene TRBD1, 6 bases. V dropped 0 bases and J dropped 8 bases, with 10 bases sitting between them. The germline V gene has CDR1 LNHNV and CDR2 YYDKDF (reference sequence). The length of the CDR3 is 14 residues. The CDR3 is CATSRDRGGEKLFF. In nucleotides, the CDR3 is TGTGCCACCAGCAGAGACAGGGGTGGCGAAAAACTGTTTTTT.

The chain employs TRBV14 and TRBJ1-3; D is uncertain. CDR1 is SGHDN, CDR2 FVKESK, per germline. The CDR3 extends over 11 amino acids. Trimming shortened V by 9 bases and J by 0 bases, and 3 bases separated the two germline ends. CDR3 sequence reads: CARASGNTIYF. The CDR3 nucleotides are TGTGCCAGGGCCTCTGGAAACACCATATATTTT.

This clonotype was seen many times. The chain links TRBV7-2 to TRBJ1-1, with D tentatively TRBD1 (5 bases). Trimming stripped 0 bases from V and 0 bases from J, with 8 bases between. The length of the CDR3 is 15 residues. Germline V gene lookup returns CDR1 SGHTA and CDR2 FQGNSA. As DNA, the CDR3 is TGTGCCAGCAGCTTAGCGCAGGGCCTGAACACTGAAGCTTTCTTT. Protein sequence: CASSLAQGLNTEAFF.

On this clonotype: It may be a read error: a sequence one base away is much more abundant. The chain employs TRBV7-3 and TRBJ2-7, with D possibly TRBD1 on 5 matching bases. Trimming cost V 6 bases and J 5 bases, with 11 bases left between them. The CDR3 has 12 amino acids. CDR1 SGHTA and CDR2 FQGTGA come from the germline V gene. CDR3 coding DNA: TGTGCCAGCAGGCAGGGCAGCAACGAGCAGTACTTC. Residues: CASRQGSNEQYF.

In its sample, this clonotype was seen many times. The V and J genes are TRBV15 and TRBJ1-2; a weak D match, TRBD1 (5 bases). V lost 0 bases to trimming and J lost 4 bases, with 9 bases between them. Germline CDR1 is LNHNV and CDR2 is YYDKDF (reference sequence). This CDR3 region has 14 residues. This chain's CDR3 is CATSRDPGGYGYTF. In DNA, the CDR3 is TGTGCCACCAGCAGAGACCCTGGGGGCTATGGCTACACCTTC.

In the case of this clonotype: At one end, the junction sequence differs from germline, possibly due to a read error. V and J are TRBV24-1 and TRBJ1-5, with D maybe TRBD1 (5 bases). The germline gives CDR1 KGHDR, CDR2 SFDVKD. The CDR3 length is 12 residues. The CDR3 sequence is CASSRGVGAQHF. The CDR3 DNA follows: TGTGCCAGCAGTCGAGGGGTCGGGGCCCAGCATTTT.

On this clonotype: A clone one base away is much larger, so this may be a read error. The chain joins TRBV2 to TRBJ1-5; a weak D match, TRBD1 (5 bases). This CDR3 region has 15 residues. The germline CDR1 and CDR2 sequences are SNHLY and FYNNEI. The V and J ends lost 7 bases and 0 bases respectively, with 13 bases between them. Here the CDR3 DNA reads TGTGCCAGCACCGAGGGGCGGTATAGCAATCAGCCCCAGCATTTT. It translates to CASTEGRYSNQPQHF.

This clonotype has at least ten counts. CDR3 in DNA: TGTGCCAGCAGCCGTACAGGGGGCGAGGGCTACACCTTC. It codes for CASSRTGGEGYTF. The rearrangement joins TRBV11-3 to TRBJ1-2; TRBD1 agrees at 9 bases. The V and J ends lost 5 bases and 8 bases, in that order; junction bases with no gene match: 6. The CDR3 covers 13 residues. Per the germline V gene, CDR1 is SGHNT and CDR2 is YENEEA.

The sample holds a few counts of this clonotype. The conserved phenylalanine or tryptophan normally closing the CDR3 is absent here, so this likely arose from a read error. No DNA is shown, since the ends of the CDR3 on it are uncertain; the CDR3 is the one TCRdb lists. This chain connects TRBV12-5 to TRBJ2-5; TRBD2 is taken as the D call from the table, unchecked against the DNA. The germline V gene encodes CDR1 LGHNT and CDR2 FRNRAP. The CDR3 adds up to 8 amino acids, both ends counted. CDR3 loop: CASGTPPL.

This clonotype was counted between two and nine times. V and J are TRBV2 and TRBJ2-7; the D is unclear. Trimming cost V 0 bases and J 2 bases, with 11 bases left between them. The CDR3 extends over 15 amino acids. Germline CDR1 reads SNHLY; CDR2 reads FYNNEI. The CDR3 sequence is CASSEASGTAYEQYF. The CDR3, as DNA: TGTGCCAGCAGTGAAGCGAGTGGAACCGCCTACGAGCAGTACTTC.

The genes are TRBV12-3 or TRBV12-4 and TRBJ2-7; 11 bases are a match to TRBD2. Trimming cost V 8 bases and J 5 bases; bases outside gene matches: 8. The length of the CDR3 is 14 residues. This CDR3 is CASSTYSGGDEQYF. The CDR3 DNA reads TGTGCCAGCTCCACATATAGCGGGGGGGACGAGCAGTACTTC.

This chain uses TRBV11-2 with TRBJ2-3; D remains ambiguous. The V end lost 1 base, the J end lost 6 bases, and 5 bases lay between the germline ends. Germline V CDR1 and CDR2: SGHAT, FQNNGV. This CDR3 contains 12 residues. CDR3: CASSLGHDTQYF. In DNA, the CDR3 is TGTGCCAGCAGCTTAGGACACGATACGCAGTATTTT.

Concerning this clonotype: One end of the junction is discordant with germline, which a read error may explain. V and J are TRBV7-6 and TRBJ1-1; the D is unclear. The CDR3 consists of 16 residues. Germline CDR1 SGHVS, CDR2 FNYEAQ. Here the CDR3 DNA reads TGTGTCAGCAGCTTATCGTCGTCGTCGGTGAACACTGAAGCTTTCTTT. It translates to CVSSLSSSSVNTEAFF.

This clonotype was observed a few times. A much larger clone sits a single nucleotide away, making a read error possible. The chain links TRBV24-1 to TRBJ2-7; D gene unclear. The CDR3 totals 12 residues. Between the trimmed V and J ends, which lost 1 base and 2 bases, there was a span of 2 bases. CDR1 is KGHDR and CDR2 is SFDVKD in the germline V gene. The CDR3 nucleotides are TGTGCCACCAGTGATTTCACCTACGAGCAGTACTTC. Residues: CATSDFTYEQYF.

This rearrangement joins TRBV20-1 to TRBJ2-7, with 8 bases lining up with TRBD2. Per germline, CDR1 DFQATT and CDR2 SNEGSKA (reference sequence). J was trimmed by 5 bases and V by 2 bases; bases with no gene match: 8. The CDR3 is made up of 14 amino acids. The CDR3 DNA follows: TGCAGTGCTAGACTCTTGGGAGCGGGAGACGAGCAGTACTTC. Its protein is CSARLLGAGDEQYF.

This clonotype has at least ten counts. The rearrangement joins TRBV10-3 to TRBJ2-5; D call uncertain. Between the trimmed V and J ends, which lost 4 bases and 5 bases, there was a span of 14 bases. This CDR3 is 14 amino acids long. Germline lookup yields CDR1 ENHRY and CDR2 SYGVKD. This CDR3 reads CAISALGQEETQYF. The CDR3 bases are TGTGCCATCAGTGCTCTCGGGCAGGAGGAGACCCAGTACTTC.

This clonotype was counted ten times or more. V and J are TRBV2 and TRBJ1-1; D unresolved. V was clipped by 7 bases and J by 1 base, with 10 bases between them. Per germline, CDR1 SNHLY and CDR2 FYNNEI. The CDR3 has 13 residues. CDR3 residues: CASTGIQNTEAFF. The CDR3 DNA is TGTGCCAGCACCGGTATCCAGAACACTGAAGCTTTCTTT.

In this sample, this clonotype turned up many times. The chain carries TRBV7-9 and TRBJ1-4, with TRBD1 as a possible D gene (5 bases). The ends were cut back, 1 base at V and 4 bases at J, with 13 bases in the middle. CDR3 length: 16 amino acids. Germline lookup yields CDR1 SEHNR and CDR2 FQNEAQ (reference sequence). CDR3 bases: TGTGCCAGCAGCTTAGATCGGGCAGGGATTAATGAAAAACTGTTTTTT. Translating it yields CASSLDRAGINEKLFF.

A remark on this clonotype: One end of the junction varies from germline; a read error may be responsible. The chain uses TRBV10-3 and TRBJ1-2, with TRBD1 matching 8 bases. This CDR3 comprises 14 residues. Germline values: CDR1 ENHRY, CDR2 SYGVKD. CDR3 DNA sequence: TGTGCCAGCAGTGAAGCAGGGGGCTACTATGGCTACACCTTC. Its protein is CASSEAGGYYGYTF.

V gene TRBV2 combines with J gene TRBJ1-5; D uncertain. The CDR3 runs 16 residues. V was pared by 5 bases and J by 6 bases, with 20 bases between. Germline CDR1 SNHLY, CDR2 FYNNEI. The chain's CDR3 is CASSYREIIRIQPQHF. The CDR3 DNA sequence: TGTGCCAGCAGTTACCGGGAAATCATAAGGATTCAGCCCCAGCATTTT.

This clonotype occurred a few times. This chain links TRBV12-3 or TRBV12-4 with TRBJ1-1; 9 bases fit TRBD1. V lost 5 bases to trimming and J lost 5 bases; unmatched junction nucleotides: 9. The CDR3 spans 15 residues. DNA for the CDR3: TGTGCCAGCAGTCCAACCGGGACAGGGAGGACTGAAGCTTTCTTT. It codes for CASSPTGTGRTEAFF.

This chain uses TRBV7-9 with TRBJ1-2, with 11 nucleotides matching TRBD1. CDR3 length: 14 residues. V trimming: 4 bases; J trimming: 8 bases; junction bases outside the gene matches: 6. Germline V gene sequence: CDR1 SEHNR, CDR2 FQNEAQ (reference sequence). For the CDR3, the DNA is TGTGCCAGCAGCTCAGGACAGGGGGCCCGGGGCTACACCTTC. Encoded protein: CASSSGQGARGYTF. Looking up the rest from reference TRBV7-9 and TRBJ1-2 gives the full variable domain: DTGVSQNPRHKITKRGQNVTFRCDPISEHNRLYWYRQTLGQGPEFLTYFQNEAQLEKSRLLSDRFSAERPKGSFSTLEIQRTEQGDSAMYLCASSSGQGARGYTFGSGTRLTVV.

About this clonotype itself: The junction and the germline gene differ at one end; a read error may be behind it. The chain employs TRBV10-3 and TRBJ1-1; 8 positions match TRBD1. Germline V gene sequence: CDR1 ENHRY, CDR2 SYGVKD. This CDR3 is built from 15 residues. CDR3 sequence: CASSPNRGMNTEAFF. CDR3 bases: TGTGCCAGCAGTCCTAACAGGGGGATGAACACTGAAGCTTTCTTT.

This clonotype has ten or more counts. The chain has TRBV15 and TRBJ2-5; D is possibly TRBD1 (6 bases). This CDR3 has 15 residues. The germline V and J ends were trimmed by 9 bases and 1 base, with 18 bases remaining between them. Per germline, CDR1 LNHNV and CDR2 YYDKDF (reference sequence). Written as DNA, the CDR3 is TGTGCCACGGGACCTACAGGGCGTAGCCAAGAGACCCAGTACTTC. Residues: CATGPTGRSQETQYF.

The count of this clonotype is one. This chain joins TRBV6-5 and TRBJ2-2, with TRBD2 identical over 7 bases. CDR3 size: 16 residues. The ends lost 2 bases at V and 1 base at J; junction bases unmatched: 4. Germline CDR1 MNHEY, CDR2 SVGAGI. In nucleotides, the CDR3 is TGTGCCAGCAGTTACGGCGGCGGGGGGAACACCGGGGAGCTGTTTTTT. Translation: CASSYGGGGNTGELFF.

This clonotype was recorded many times. CDR3 loop: CATSRVGQGIWEQYF. The CDR3 region has the DNA TGTGCCACCAGCAGAGTCGGACAGGGGATTTGGGAGCAGTACTTC. V gene TRBV15 combines with J gene TRBJ2-7; 9 nucleotides line up with TRBD1. The V gene end was trimmed by 1 base and the J gene end by 7 bases; junction bases not matched to a gene: 8. The length of the CDR3 is 15 residues. Germline-derived CDR1 and CDR2 are LNHNV and YYDKDF (reference sequence).